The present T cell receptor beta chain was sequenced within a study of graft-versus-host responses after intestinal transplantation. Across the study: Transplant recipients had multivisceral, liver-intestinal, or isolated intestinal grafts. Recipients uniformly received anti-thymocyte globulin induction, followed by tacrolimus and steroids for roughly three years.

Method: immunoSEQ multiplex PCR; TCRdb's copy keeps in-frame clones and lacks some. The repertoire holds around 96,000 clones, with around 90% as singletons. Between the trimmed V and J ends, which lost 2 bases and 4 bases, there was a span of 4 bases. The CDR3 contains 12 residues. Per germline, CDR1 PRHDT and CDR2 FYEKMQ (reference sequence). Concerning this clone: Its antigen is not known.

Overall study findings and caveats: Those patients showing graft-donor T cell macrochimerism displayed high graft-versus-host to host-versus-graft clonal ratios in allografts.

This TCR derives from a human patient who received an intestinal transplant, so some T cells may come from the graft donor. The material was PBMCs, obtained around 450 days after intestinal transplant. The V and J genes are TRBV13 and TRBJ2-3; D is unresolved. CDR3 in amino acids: CASSLQSDTQYF. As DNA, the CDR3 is TGTGCCAGCAGCTTACAGTCAGATACGCAGTATTTT. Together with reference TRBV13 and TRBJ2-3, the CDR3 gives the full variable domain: AAGVIQSPRHLIKEKRETATLKCYPIPRHDTVYWYQQGPGQDPQFLISFYEKMQSDKGSIPDRFSAQQFSDYHSELNMSSLELGDSALYFCASSLQSDTQYFGPGTRLTVL.